Detailed here is one T cell receptor (beta chain). This entry comes from a study of radiotherapy plus CTLA-4 blockade in lung cancer. Some clones are missing from TCRdb's copy, which holds only in-frame ones; the method was immunoSEQ multiplex PCR. The sample lists 100,000 or so clones, about four fifths occurring once. Patients had chemo-refractory metastatic non-small-cell lung cancer and received focal radiation plus CTLA-4 blockade that used ipilimumab. J gave up 1 base and V 5 bases, and 5 bases lay outside the gene matches. The CDR3 contains 15 residues. Germline V CDR1 and CDR2: LNHDA, SQIVND (reference sequence).

The TCR originated in a human donor with non-small cell lung cancer that progressed on radiotherapy plus ipilimumab. Sequenced material: peripheral blood, taken from a patient treated with radiotherapy plus ipilimumab. The chain uses TRBV19 and TRBJ2-7; 10 bases are shared with TRBD2. For the CDR3, the DNA is TGTGCCAGTAGTCGAGGACTAGCGGTATCCTACGAGCAGTACTTC. It yields the protein CASSRGLAVSYEQYF.